This T cell receptor (beta chain) is drawn from a study of blood T cell repertoires in COVID-19. Assay used: immunoSEQ multiplex PCR; TCRdb lists only in-frame clones, some missing. Of around 310,000 clones detected, roughly 91% appear once; the ten largest clones hold roughly a tenth. CDR1 is MGHRA and CDR2 is YSYEKL in the germline V gene. V was trimmed by 2 bases and J by 3 bases, leaving 14 bases between them. The CDR3 runs to 15 residues. Sequenced input: PBMCs or T cells enriched from blood (not recorded which). The sequence was collected from a woman aged 25 to 39 who had recovered from COVID-19. The chain joins TRBV4-1 to TRBJ2-7, with D possibly matching TRBD1 (5 bases). CDR3 sequence (DNA): TGCGCCAGCAGCCAATTGAAGGGGCCTCACTACGAGCAGTACTTC. Translated: CASSQLKGPHYEQYF.